These 24 T cell receptor beta chains were sequenced from one sample in a study of neoadjuvant anti-PD-1 for oral cavity cancer (dated by TCRdb to 2020 to 2022). In light of the paper, this sample's time point label describes: before neoadjuvant nivolumab. The library was made by the immunoSEQ multiplex PCR assay. TCRdb provides this immuneACCESS table in a form limited to in-frame rearrangements. Some clones are lacking; in checked studies, under half of them reflect an unresolved V gene, and why the rest are absent is not known. This sample comprises 15,000 to 20,000 clones, around two thirds of them detected only once. Jointly, the top ten make up around 2.5% of the sample. The source material was PBMCs, sampled before nivolumab (anti-PD-1) treatment. The origin of the receptors is a person aged 40 to 85 with oral cavity squamous cell carcinoma.

The V gene is TRBV4-1, the J gene TRBJ1-1; TRBD1 agrees at 8 bases. The V gene's germline CDR1 is MGHRA and CDR2 YSYEKL. J gave up 8 bases and V 6 bases, and 8 bases lay outside the gene matches. CDR3 size: 13 residues. The CDR3 bases are TGCGCCAGCAGTCTGACCCGGGACAGGGAAGCTTTCTTT. Its translation: CASSLTRDREAFF.

In DNA form, the CDR3 reads TGCAGCGTTCAGGACAGGGGGGCTTTCTTT. It specifies CSVQDRGAFF. The chain couples TRBV29-1 to TRBJ1-1, with 10 bases lining up with TRBD1. The V gene end was trimmed by 5 bases and the J gene end by 11 bases; junction bases not matched to a gene: 2. Germline lookup yields CDR1 SQVTM and CDR2 ANQGSEA. The CDR3 has 10 amino acids.

The genes are TRBV7-9 and TRBJ2-2, with D unclear. The CDR3 is 15 residues long. V lost 6 bases to trimming and J lost 2 bases, with 13 bases between them. Germline-derived CDR1 and CDR2 are SEHNR and FQNEAQ (reference sequence). The CDR3 region is CASSTSVGNTGELFF. The CDR3 DNA is TGTGCCAGCAGTACCTCGGTGGGCAACACCGGGGAGCTGTTTTTT.

This clone was seen a single time. The V gene is TRBV4-1, the J gene TRBJ2-3; 12 nucleotides line up with TRBD1. This CDR3 region has 18 residues. V was pared by 1 base and J by 4 bases, with 9 bases of the junction left unmatched. Germline V gene sequence: CDR1 MGHRA, CDR2 YSYEKL. CDR3 region: CASSQARAGTGGADTQYF. CDR3 DNA: TGCGCCAGCAGCCAAGCCCGGGCCGGGACAGGGGGCGCAGATACGCAGTATTTT.

The chain couples TRBV6-1 to TRBJ1-1, with TRBD1 identical over 7 bases. The V segment lost 2 bases and the J segment 2 bases; nucleotides outside the gene matches: 2. There are 14 residues in the CDR3. The germline gives CDR1 MNHNS, CDR2 SASEGT. In DNA form, the CDR3 reads TGTGCCAGCAGTGAAATAGGGGGCAACACTGAAGCTTTCTTT. It specifies CASSEIGGNTEAFF.

The chain has TRBV28 and TRBJ2-5; D is undetermined. Trimming cost V 8 bases and J 0 bases, with 4 bases left between them. This CDR3 region has 11 residues. Germline CDR1 reads MDHEN; CDR2 reads SYDVKM. CDR3 region: CASRDQETQYF. In nucleotides, the CDR3 is TGTGCCAGCCGTGACCAAGAGACCCAGTACTTC.

This chain connects TRBV4-2 to TRBJ2-3; 11 bases line up with TRBD2. The V gene end was trimmed by 0 bases and the J gene end by 1 base; junction bases not matched to a gene: 0. Germline V lookup: CDR1 LGHNA, CDR2 YNFKEQ. CDR3 length: 16 amino acids. CDR3 DNA sequence: TGTGCCAGCAGCCAAGAACTAGCGGGAGGCACAGATACGCAGTATTTT. Its translation: CASSQELAGGTDTQYF.

The rearrangement joins TRBV10-3 to TRBJ2-1; tentative D call: TRBD2 (5 bases). The CDR3 is 13 amino acids. V was shortened by 6 bases and J by 5 bases, with 11 bases between the two germline ends. CDR1 ENHRY and CDR2 SYGVKD come from the germline V gene. The CDR3: CAIRTGVDNEQFF. The CDR3, as DNA: TGTGCCATCAGGACCGGGGTTGACAATGAGCAGTTCTTC.

This rearrangement joins TRBV6-1 to TRBJ2-7; D gene uncertain. CDR3 size: 15 residues. Germline V gives CDR1 MNHNS, CDR2 SASEGT. Trimming removed 7 bases at V and 2 bases at J, with 18 bases between. The CDR3 loop reads CASTPDTFKAYEQYF. The CDR3 nucleotides read TGTGCCAGCACCCCAGACACTTTCAAAGCCTACGAGCAGTACTTC.

The chain links TRBV11-1 to TRBJ2-7; TRBD2 agrees at 10 bases. Germline CDR1 is SGHAT and CDR2 is FQDESV (reference sequence). After removal of 2 bases from V and 3 bases from J, the junction contained 13 bases not matched to a gene. This CDR3 region has 18 residues. CDR3 nucleotides: TGTGCCAGCAGCTTAACCCCTCCCAGGACTAGCGGAAACTACGAGCAGTACTTC. This translates into CASSLTPPRTSGNYEQYF. The complete variable domain, with remaining parts taken from reference TRBV11-1 and TRBJ2-7, reads EAEVAQSPRYKITEKSQAVAFWCDPISGHATLYWYRQILGQGPELLVQFQDESVVDDSQLPKDRFSAERLKGVDSTLKIQPAELGDSAMYLCASSLTPPRTSGNYEQYFGPGTRLTVT.

V gene TRBV6-6 combines with J gene TRBJ2-1; 8 bases match TRBD2. This CDR3 is 15 amino acids long. CDR1 MNHNY and CDR2 SVGAGI come from the germline V gene (reference sequence). V was clipped by 6 bases and J by 8 bases; unmatched bases: 12. CDR3 coding DNA: TGTGCCAGCAGCAAGAACGGACTAGCAGGGGATGAGCAGTTCTTC. It specifies CASSKNGLAGDEQFF.

A few counts support this clone. The chain carries TRBV19 and TRBJ1-3; D might be TRBD1 (5 bases). V was pared by 3 bases and J by 0 bases, with 12 bases between. The CDR3 totals 16 residues. Germline lookup yields CDR1 LNHDA and CDR2 SQIVND (reference sequence). The CDR3 coding sequence is TGTGCCAGTAGTATTGACAGATCAAGCTCTGGAAACACCATATATTTT. This sequence encodes CASSIDRSSSGNTIYF.

This clone was counted only a few times. The rearrangement links TRBV9 to TRBJ1-1; D perhaps matches TRBD1 (5 bases). The CDR3 sequence is 15 residues long. V was cut by 1 base and J by 3 bases, with 13 bases left in between. CDR1 and CDR2 from the germline V gene are SGDLS and YYNGEE. CDR3 nucleotides: TGTGCCAGCAGCGTAAGGCCCGGGGGGGACACTGAAGCTTTCTTT. Protein product: CASSVRPGGDTEAFF.

The chain links TRBV7-9 to TRBJ2-3, with D uncertain. Trimming took off 2 bases at V and 5 bases at J, with 8 bases between the two ends. The CDR3 runs 13 residues. Germline V gene data show CDR1 as SEHNR and CDR2 as FQNEAQ (reference sequence). The CDR3 loop reads CASSLQVQDTQYF. CDR3 in DNA: TGTGCCAGCAGCTTACAGGTACAAGATACGCAGTATTTT.

This clone was found once. The CDR3 sequence: CSVQQGYEQYF. Written as DNA, the CDR3 is TGCAGCGTTCAACAGGGCTACGAGCAGTACTTC. This chain links TRBV29-1 with TRBJ2-7, with D possibly TRBD1 on 6 matching bases. This CDR3 contains 11 residues. V was clipped by 5 bases and J by 3 bases, with 8 bases between them. The germline gives CDR1 SQVTM, CDR2 ANQGSEA.

V and J are TRBV9 and TRBJ2-1; the match to TRBD2 covers 10 bases. With V trimmed by 4 bases and J by 4 bases, 5 bases remained unmatched. Germline lookup yields CDR1 SGDLS and CDR2 YYNGEE. This CDR3 spans 15 amino acids. The CDR3 loop reads CASSPGTSAYNEQFF. In nucleotides, the CDR3 is TGTGCCAGCAGCCCCGGGACTAGCGCTTACAATGAGCAGTTCTTC.

The table lists this clone with a few counts. V and J are TRBV7-2 and TRBJ2-2; D gene unclear. V shed 2 bases and J shed 4 bases, with 8 bases lying between them. Germline V gene sequence: CDR1 SGHTA, CDR2 FQGNSA. The CDR3 runs to 14 residues. CDR3 coding DNA: TGTGCCAGCAGCTTATGGGTTACCACCGGGGAGCTGTTTTTT. As protein: CASSLWVTTGELFF.

This chain joins TRBV6-6 and TRBJ1-5; 7 positions agree with TRBD1. J was trimmed by 5 bases and V by 5 bases; bases with no gene match: 9. Germline V gene data show CDR1 as MNHNY and CDR2 as SVGAGI (reference sequence). The CDR3 has 15 amino acids. In nucleotides, the CDR3 is TGTGCCAGCAGTAAAGACAGGGCAGGGGATCAGCCCCAGCATTTT. Its translation is CASSKDRAGDQPQHF.

This clone was counted between two and nine times. The J gene is TRBJ2-2, the V gene TRBV2; D unclear. The germline V and J ends were trimmed by 1 base and 6 bases, with 12 bases remaining between them. The CDR3 covers 15 residues. CDR1 and CDR2 (germline): SNHLY, FYNNEI. DNA of the CDR3: TGTGCCAGCAGTGAAGGGGTAATTGGGGCCGGGGAGCTGTTTTTT. This gives the protein CASSEGVIGAGELFF.

The genes are TRBV29-1 and TRBJ1-3, with D unclear. Deletions cut 4 bases from V and 0 bases from J, with 10 bases between. The germline gives CDR1 SQVTM, CDR2 ANQGSEA. The CDR3 is made up of 14 amino acids. The CDR3 sequence: CSVGGEASGNTIYF. The DNA of the CDR3 is TGCAGCGTTGGGGGAGAAGCCTCTGGAAACACCATATATTTT.

This sequence joins TRBV2 and TRBJ2-1, with a possible D match to TRBD2 (5 bases). This CDR3 spans 13 amino acids. The germline V and J ends were trimmed by 6 bases and 6 bases, with 12 bases remaining between them. Per germline, CDR1 SNHLY and CDR2 FYNNEI. CDR3 residues: CASSPASFNEQFF. DNA for the CDR3: TGTGCCAGCAGCCCCGCTAGCTTCAATGAGCAGTTCTTC.

V and J are TRBV7-3 and TRBJ2-2; no definite D call. Germline V CDR1 and CDR2: SGHTA, FQGTGA. Trimming took 2 bases from V and 6 from J, leaving 7 bases between them. The CDR3 extends over 13 amino acids. CDR3 DNA: TGTGCCAGCAGCTTAGGCGGAGCCGGGGAGCTGTTTTTT. Protein: CASSLGGAGELFF.

The chain combines TRBV2 with TRBJ2-7, with D perhaps TRBD1 or TRBD2 (6 bases each). CDR1 SNHLY and CDR2 FYNNEI come from the germline V gene. CDR3 length: 14 amino acids. Between the trimmed V and J ends, which lost 2 bases and 2 bases, there was a span of 10 bases. CDR3 DNA: TGTGCCAGCAGTGAAACGGGGGCGGCCTACGAGCAGTACTTC. Translating gives CASSETGAAYEQYF.

This clone was found once. This chain connects TRBV7-8 to TRBJ1-5, with D perhaps matching TRBD1 (6 bases). The germline V gene encodes CDR1 SGHVS and CDR2 FQNEAQ. Trimming pared 5 bases from V and 1 base from J, leaving 15 bases between. The CDR3 has 16 amino acids. The CDR3, as DNA: TGTGCCAGCAGCCCAAGCGGGACACCCAGCAATCAGCCCCAGCATTTT. Protein sequence: CASSPSGTPSNQPQHF.